The clone carrying this TCR beta chain was seen more than once but under ten times. Trimming stripped 0 bases from V and 2 bases from J, with 7 bases between. The CDR3 sequence is 13 residues long. Germline values: CDR1 DFQATT, CDR2 SNEGSKA (reference sequence). One entry per CDR3 protein results from TCRdb running MiXCR on the RT-PCR reads. This table has about 700,000 distinct CDR3 sequences, 14% appearing once. This receptor was identified in a female donor in good health, serving as a healthy control. Sequenced input: memory CD4+ T cells from blood. The chain couples TRBV20-1 to TRBJ1-2; TRBD1 might be the D (5 bases). The CDR3 nucleotides read TGCAGTGCTAGAGATGGGGGGAACTATGGCTACACCTTC. This gives the protein CSARDGGNYGYTF.